The source of this TCR beta chain is a study of shared clonotypes between healthy human individuals. Findings of the study overall: It was only blood that was sampled, and tissue repertoires likely differ.

V shed 4 bases and J 2 bases; nucleotides not matched to a gene: 1. CDR3 length: 13 residues. Per the germline V gene, CDR1 is SGHTS and CDR2 is YDEGEE. Genomic DNA (from each subset) was split evenly across several immunoSEQ plates. TCRdb's table, derived via immunoSEQ multiplex PCR, lists solely in-frame clones and lacks some. Of a few hundred thousand clones listed, over 65% are singletons. Concerning this clone: Its specificity is not known. This is likely an artifact of a read error, given a far larger clone one base away.

Input material: memory CD4+ T cells sorted from blood. Specified subset: CD45RA-negative fraction. The J gene is TRBJ2-7, the V gene TRBV5-8, with TRBD1 identical over 9 bases. This receptor was obtained from a young man in good health. As DNA, the CDR3 is TGTGCCAGCAGCCGGGACAGGGCCTACGAGCAGTACTTC. Encoded protein: CASSRDRAYEQYF. Full variable domain (missing parts from reference TRBV5-8 and TRBJ2-7): EAGVTQSPTHLIKTRGQQATLRCSPISGHTSVYWYQQALGLGLQFLLWYDEGEERNRGNFPPRFSGRQFPNYSSELNVNALELEDSALYLCASSRDRAYEQYFGPGTRLTVT.